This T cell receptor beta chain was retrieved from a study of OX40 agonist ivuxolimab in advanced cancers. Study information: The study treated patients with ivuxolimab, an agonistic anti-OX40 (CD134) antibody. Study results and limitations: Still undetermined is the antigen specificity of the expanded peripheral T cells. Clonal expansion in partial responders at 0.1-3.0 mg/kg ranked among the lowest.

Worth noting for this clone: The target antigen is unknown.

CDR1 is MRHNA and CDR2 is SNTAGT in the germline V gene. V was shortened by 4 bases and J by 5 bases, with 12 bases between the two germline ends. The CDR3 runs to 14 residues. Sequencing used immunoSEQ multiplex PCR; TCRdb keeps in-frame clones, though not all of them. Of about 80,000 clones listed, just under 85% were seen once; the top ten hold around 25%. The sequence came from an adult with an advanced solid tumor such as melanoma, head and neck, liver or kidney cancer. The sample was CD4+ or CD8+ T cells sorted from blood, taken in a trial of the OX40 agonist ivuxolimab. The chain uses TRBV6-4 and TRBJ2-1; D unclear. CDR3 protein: CASSATRYHNEQFF. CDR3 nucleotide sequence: TGTGCCAGCAGTGCTACACGATATCACAATGAGCAGTTCTTC.